This TCR beta chain stems from a study of T cells expressing NK-cell markers. Across the study: Eight donors were sequenced, seven testing HCMV-seropositive and one testing seronegative.

The germline V gene encodes CDR1 MDHEN and CDR2 SYDVKM. This CDR3 spans 15 amino acids. TCRdb reprocessed the 5' RACE reads, with one entry per CDR3 protein and no DNA. Here the sample table reports approximately 460,000 distinct CDR3 sequences. The sequenced sample was blood T cells: a sorted CD56 or NKG2C T cell subset, CD4+ or CD8+ T cells, or bulk PBMC T cells (not recorded which). This TCR was recovered from a woman aged 18 to 75 in good health. The genes are TRBV28 and TRBJ2-4. CDR3 protein: CASSLNKVAKNIQYF.